This TCR beta chain came from a study of T-cell memory formation after mild COVID-19. In regard to this clonotype: Its antigen is currently unknown.

Trimming removed 7 bases from V and 1 base from J, with 11 bases in between. CDR3 length: 13 residues. Germline lookup yields CDR1 SGHRS and CDR2 YFSETQ. Study-level points and caveats: There was no confirmation that second-wave clones peaking on day 37 were SARS-CoV-2 specific. Shrinking CD4+ clones resided mostly in CM and EM, and CD8+ ones in EMRA. Clones shrinking from day 15 to 85 showed even CD4/CD8 mixes; later expanders tilted CD4+.

TCRdb redid the calling of the 5' RACE reads with MiXCR, one entry per CDR3 protein. The repertoire holds hundreds of thousands of distinct CDR3 sequences, 17% seen once, with about 8.1% in the top ten. V is TRBV5-1 and J is TRBJ1-1, with D possibly being TRBD1 (5 bases). The sequence came from an adult woman who had mild COVID-19 (a few samples of this study predate the infection). Cell type and time point are not known. The sample consisted of PBMCs or a T cell subset sorted from them (not recorded which). The CDR3 bases are TGCGCCAGCGCCAGGGATGCGAACACTGAAGCTTTCTTT. Its protein product is CASARDANTEAFF.